What follows are 5 T cell receptor beta chains derived from one specimen sequenced in a study of blood T cell repertoires in COVID-19. Assay: immunoSEQ multiplex PCR; the TCRdb copy retains only in-frame clones and omits some. This table has roughly 32,000 clones, around 90% appearing once. Sequences were obtained from peripheral blood. These receptors were taken from a man older than 75 with acute or convalescent COVID-19.

This chain connects TRBV6-5 to TRBJ1-1; 7 bases are a match to TRBD1. With V trimmed by 5 bases and J by 3 bases, 3 bases remained unmatched. The CDR3 has 13 amino acids. Germline-derived CDR1 and CDR2 are MNHEY and SVGAGI. The CDR3 sequence is CASSRGQDTEAFF. The CDR3 DNA reads as TGTGCCAGCAGTCGTGGACAGGACACTGAAGCTTTCTTT.

This clone was counted only a few times. V gene TRBV3-1 (or the pseudogene TRBV3-2) combines with J gene TRBJ1-2; D uncertain. The length of the CDR3 is 15 residues. Germline CDR1 LGHDT, CDR2 YNNKEL (reference sequence). Trimming cost V 4 bases and J 0 bases, with 12 bases left between them. CDR3 amino acids: CASSPPQWTNYGYTF. CDR3 nucleotide sequence: TGTGCCAGCAGCCCCCCACAGTGGACTAACTATGGCTACACCTTC.

This sequence joins TRBV5-5 and TRBJ2-2; the match to TRBD1 covers 9 bases. The CDR3 is 16 residues long. V was pared by 2 bases and J by 2 bases, with 4 bases of the junction left unmatched. Germline V lookup: CDR1 SGHKS, CDR2 YYEKEE (reference sequence). The CDR3 region has the DNA TGTGCCAGCAGCTTTCAGACAGGGGGTAACACCGGGGAGCTGTTTTTT. It codes for CASSFQTGGNTGELFF.

The rearrangement links TRBV29-1 to TRBJ2-1, with 9 nucleotides matching TRBD1. CDR1 and CDR2 (germline): SQVTM, ANQGSEA. Trimming at V came to 5 bases and at J to 3 bases, leaving 2 bases not matched to a gene. The CDR3 length is 13 residues. CDR3 sequence reads: CSVKTGGYNEQFF. CDR3 coding DNA: TGCAGCGTTAAGACAGGGGGCTACAATGAGCAGTTCTTC.

The chain joins TRBV23-1 to TRBJ2-3, with D hard to call. TRBV23-1 counts as an open reading frame of uncertain function. The V and J ends lost 9 bases and 0 bases respectively, with 7 bases between them. CDR3 length equals 12 residues. In nucleotides, the CDR3 is TGCGCCAGGTGGAGTAGCACAGATACGCAGTATTTT. Its protein product is CARWSSTDTQYF.